Listed here is a single TCR beta chain. Its antigen is as yet unknown. The data stem from a study of immune evolution from preneoplasia to lung adenocarcinoma. General observations from the study: Normal lung had highest clonality; later lesions appeared denser, more diverse.

Only in-frame clones appear in the TCRdb table, and some are missing; sequencing was by immunoSEQ multiplex PCR. There are under 5,000 clones in the sample; roughly 79% occur only once, and under 7% lies in the top ten. Patients had resection in Japan or China between about 2014 and 2018. This receptor was identified in a person aged 65 to 85 with lung adenocarcinoma. The material sequenced was FFPE adjacent normal lung tissue.

Here the CDR3 reads CASSQAAVLTNEKLFF. In nucleotides, the CDR3 is TGCGCCAGCAGCCAAGCCGCAGTATTAACTAATGAAAAACTGTTTTTT. This chain links TRBV4-3 with TRBJ1-4; D call uncertain. Trimming pared 1 base from V and 1 base from J, leaving 10 bases between. Per germline, CDR1 LGHNA and CDR2 YSLEER. CDR3 length equals 16 residues.